These T cell receptor beta chains were read from a single sample in a study of shared clonotypes between healthy human individuals. The repertoire was sequenced with immunoSEQ multiplex PCR; TCRdb's copy has only in-frame clones and lacks some. The sample contains over 850,000 clones, 78% of which appear only once. The sequenced material came from memory CD4+ T cells from PBMCs. The receptors were gathered from a man between 18 and 29 years old in good health. Some clones in this sample may be carry-over from other donors' samples. The CDR3 runs from the conserved cysteine through the conserved F or W. Fields, in order: V gene, clone size, CDR3 length, D gene, J gene, CDR3 protein, CDR3 DNA. D genes are given only for firm matches. Clone size is given for some rows only: seen once, a few or many times, or a class if the clone is expanded.

v_call: TRBV5-1
clone_size: NA
cdr3_length: 15
d_call: TRBD1
j_call: TRBJ1-2
cdr3_aa: CASSSNRDRVYGYTF
cdr3_nt: TGCGCCAGCAGCAGTAACCGGGACAGAGTCTATGGCTACACCTTC

v_call: TRBV2
clone_size: NA
cdr3_length: 15
d_call: NA
j_call: TRBJ2-3
cdr3_aa: CASSGNRGGADTQYF
cdr3_nt: TGTGCCAGCAGTGGTAACAGGGGGGGAGCAGATACGCAGTATTTT

v_call: TRBV28
clone_size: NA
cdr3_length: 11
d_call: NA
j_call: TRBJ2-3
cdr3_aa: CASSWTDTQYF
cdr3_nt: TGTGCCAGCAGTTGGACAGATACGCAGTATTTT

v_call: TRBV28
clone_size: once
cdr3_length: 18
d_call: NA
j_call: TRBJ2-5
cdr3_aa: CASSLWTFTGGPGETQYF
cdr3_nt: TGTGCCAGCAGTTTATGGACCTTCACCGGGGGGCCTGGTGAGACCCAGTACTTC

v_call: TRBV28
clone_size: NA
cdr3_length: 15
d_call: NA
j_call: TRBJ1-5
cdr3_aa: CASSLGRGGQQPQHF
cdr3_nt: TGTGCCAGCAGTTTGGGCAGGGGAGGCCAACAGCCCCAGCATTTT

v_call: TRBV28
clone_size: NA
cdr3_length: 15
d_call: TRBD2
j_call: TRBJ2-7
cdr3_aa: CASSPRGLAGGEQYF
cdr3_nt: TGTGCCAGCAGTCCCCGAGGGCTAGCGGGAGGCGAGCAGTACTTC

v_call: TRBV28
clone_size: NA
cdr3_length: 14
d_call: NA
j_call: TRBJ2-2
cdr3_aa: CASSSPGSTGELFF
cdr3_nt: TGTGCCAGCAGTTCCCCCGGGTCAACCGGGGAGCTGTTTTTT

v_call: TRBV11-2
clone_size: NA
cdr3_length: 15
d_call: TRBD2
j_call: TRBJ2-1
cdr3_aa: CASTWTSGTYNEQFF
cdr3_nt: TGTGCCAGCACGTGGACTAGCGGGACGTACAATGAGCAGTTCTTC

v_call: TRBV7-6
clone_size: few
cdr3_length: 16
d_call: TRBD2
j_call: TRBJ2-7
cdr3_aa: CASSPRLAGGPGEQYF
cdr3_nt: TGTGCCAGCAGCCCCAGGCTAGCGGGAGGGCCGGGCGAGCAGTACTTC

v_call: TRBV5-1
clone_size: NA
cdr3_length: 15
d_call: TRBD2
j_call: TRBJ2-1
cdr3_aa: CASSGPSGRYNEQFF
cdr3_nt: TGCGCCAGCAGCGGTCCTAGCGGCCGCTACAATGAGCAGTTCTTC

v_call: TRBV15
clone_size: many
cdr3_length: 12
d_call: NA
j_call: TRBJ2-3
cdr3_aa: CATSRLPGTQYF
cdr3_nt: TGTGCCACCAGCAGACTCCCTGGTACGCAGTATTTT

v_call: TRBV14
clone_size: NA
cdr3_length: 16
d_call: NA
j_call: TRBJ2-7
cdr3_aa: CASSPSLSLALHEQYF
cdr3_nt: TGTGCCAGCAGCCCATCCTTGAGTTTAGCGCTACACGAGCAGTACTTC

v_call: TRBV6-1
clone_size: NA
cdr3_length: 9
d_call: NA
j_call: TRBJ2-7
cdr3_aa: CETYYEQYF
cdr3_nt: TGTGAGACGTACTACGAGCAGTACTTC

v_call: TRBV7-8
clone_size: NA
cdr3_length: 15
d_call: NA
j_call: TRBJ1-3
cdr3_aa: CASSVAGFYGNTIYF
cdr3_nt: TGTGCCAGCAGCGTAGCAGGGTTTTACGGAAACACCATATATTTT

v_call: TRBV5-1
clone_size: NA
cdr3_length: 14
d_call: NA
j_call: TRBJ2-7
cdr3_aa: CASSFMDTAYEQYF
cdr3_nt: TGCGCCAGCAGCTTTATGGACACAGCCTACGAGCAGTACTTC

v_call: TRBV28
clone_size: few
cdr3_length: 15
d_call: NA
j_call: TRBJ1-2
cdr3_aa: CASSPLDRSGFGYTF
cdr3_nt: TGTGCCAGCAGTCCCCTCGACAGAAGCGGCTTTGGCTACACCTTC

v_call: TRBV27
clone_size: once
cdr3_length: 17
d_call: NA
j_call: TRBJ1-2
cdr3_aa: CASSLLGDPKTGEGYTF
cdr3_nt: TGTGCCAGCAGTTTATTGGGGGACCCTAAGACAGGAGAAGGCTACACCTTC

v_call: TRBV18
clone_size: NA
cdr3_length: 13
d_call: NA
j_call: TRBJ1-1
cdr3_aa: CASSPLSNTEAFF
cdr3_nt: TGTGCCAGCTCCCCTTTATCGAACACTGAAGCTTTCTTT

v_call: TRBV27
clone_size: NA
cdr3_length: 16
d_call: NA
j_call: TRBJ1-2
cdr3_aa: CASSLNPAAGMYGYTF
cdr3_nt: TGTGCCAGCAGTTTAAACCCCGCGGCAGGAATGTATGGCTACACCTTC

v_call: TRBV5-1
clone_size: NA
cdr3_length: 16
d_call: NA
j_call: TRBJ2-7
cdr3_aa: CASSLGLAEYAYEQYF
cdr3_nt: TGCGCCAGCAGCTTGGGACTCGCGGAATATGCCTACGAGCAGTACTTC

v_call: TRBV28
clone_size: NA
cdr3_length: 13
d_call: TRBD1
j_call: TRBJ1-2
cdr3_aa: CASRPGQGYGYTF
cdr3_nt: TGTGCCAGCAGGCCGGGACAGGGATACGGCTACACCTTC

v_call: TRBV27
clone_size: NA
cdr3_length: 20
d_call: TRBD2
j_call: TRBJ2-3
cdr3_aa: CASSLSRASGRGSSTDTQYF
cdr3_nt: TGTGCCAGCAGTTTATCGAGGGCTAGCGGGAGGGGATCTAGCACAGATACGCAGTATTTT

v_call: TRBV5-1
clone_size: once
cdr3_length: 18
d_call: TRBD2
j_call: TRBJ2-1
cdr3_aa: CASSLGAGEVGIHNEQFF
cdr3_nt: TGCGCCAGCAGCTTGGGCGCGGGAGAAGTGGGTATACACAATGAGCAGTTCTTC

v_call: TRBV29-1
clone_size: NA
cdr3_length: 13
d_call: NA
j_call: TRBJ1-2
cdr3_aa: CSVAAGPSYGYTF
cdr3_nt: TGCAGCGTTGCGGCAGGTCCTTCCTATGGCTACACCTTC

v_call: TRBV6-5
clone_size: NA
cdr3_length: 12
d_call: TRBD1
j_call: TRBJ2-3
cdr3_aa: CASRTGGDPQYF
cdr3_nt: TGTGCCAGCAGGACAGGGGGCGACCCGCAGTATTTT

v_call: TRBV7-3
clone_size: NA
cdr3_length: 14
d_call: NA
j_call: TRBJ2-2
cdr3_aa: CASSFETQGRELFF
cdr3_nt: TGTGCCAGCAGCTTCGAGACTCAAGGCAGGGAGCTGTTTTTT

v_call: TRBV28
clone_size: NA
cdr3_length: 12
d_call: NA
j_call: TRBJ2-5
cdr3_aa: CASSLTEETQYF
cdr3_nt: TGTGCCAGCAGTTTAACAGAAGAGACCCAGTACTTC

v_call: TRBV15
clone_size: NA
cdr3_length: 16
d_call: NA
j_call: TRBJ2-5
cdr3_aa: CATSATSWTARETQYF
cdr3_nt: TGTGCCACCAGCGCCACATCGTGGACGGCGCGAGAGACCCAGTACTTC

v_call: TRBV4-3
clone_size: NA
cdr3_length: 15
d_call: NA
j_call: TRBJ2-3
cdr3_aa: CASSQAYFSTDTQYF
cdr3_nt: TGCGCCAGCAGCCAAGCCTACTTCTCCACAGATACGCAGTATTTT